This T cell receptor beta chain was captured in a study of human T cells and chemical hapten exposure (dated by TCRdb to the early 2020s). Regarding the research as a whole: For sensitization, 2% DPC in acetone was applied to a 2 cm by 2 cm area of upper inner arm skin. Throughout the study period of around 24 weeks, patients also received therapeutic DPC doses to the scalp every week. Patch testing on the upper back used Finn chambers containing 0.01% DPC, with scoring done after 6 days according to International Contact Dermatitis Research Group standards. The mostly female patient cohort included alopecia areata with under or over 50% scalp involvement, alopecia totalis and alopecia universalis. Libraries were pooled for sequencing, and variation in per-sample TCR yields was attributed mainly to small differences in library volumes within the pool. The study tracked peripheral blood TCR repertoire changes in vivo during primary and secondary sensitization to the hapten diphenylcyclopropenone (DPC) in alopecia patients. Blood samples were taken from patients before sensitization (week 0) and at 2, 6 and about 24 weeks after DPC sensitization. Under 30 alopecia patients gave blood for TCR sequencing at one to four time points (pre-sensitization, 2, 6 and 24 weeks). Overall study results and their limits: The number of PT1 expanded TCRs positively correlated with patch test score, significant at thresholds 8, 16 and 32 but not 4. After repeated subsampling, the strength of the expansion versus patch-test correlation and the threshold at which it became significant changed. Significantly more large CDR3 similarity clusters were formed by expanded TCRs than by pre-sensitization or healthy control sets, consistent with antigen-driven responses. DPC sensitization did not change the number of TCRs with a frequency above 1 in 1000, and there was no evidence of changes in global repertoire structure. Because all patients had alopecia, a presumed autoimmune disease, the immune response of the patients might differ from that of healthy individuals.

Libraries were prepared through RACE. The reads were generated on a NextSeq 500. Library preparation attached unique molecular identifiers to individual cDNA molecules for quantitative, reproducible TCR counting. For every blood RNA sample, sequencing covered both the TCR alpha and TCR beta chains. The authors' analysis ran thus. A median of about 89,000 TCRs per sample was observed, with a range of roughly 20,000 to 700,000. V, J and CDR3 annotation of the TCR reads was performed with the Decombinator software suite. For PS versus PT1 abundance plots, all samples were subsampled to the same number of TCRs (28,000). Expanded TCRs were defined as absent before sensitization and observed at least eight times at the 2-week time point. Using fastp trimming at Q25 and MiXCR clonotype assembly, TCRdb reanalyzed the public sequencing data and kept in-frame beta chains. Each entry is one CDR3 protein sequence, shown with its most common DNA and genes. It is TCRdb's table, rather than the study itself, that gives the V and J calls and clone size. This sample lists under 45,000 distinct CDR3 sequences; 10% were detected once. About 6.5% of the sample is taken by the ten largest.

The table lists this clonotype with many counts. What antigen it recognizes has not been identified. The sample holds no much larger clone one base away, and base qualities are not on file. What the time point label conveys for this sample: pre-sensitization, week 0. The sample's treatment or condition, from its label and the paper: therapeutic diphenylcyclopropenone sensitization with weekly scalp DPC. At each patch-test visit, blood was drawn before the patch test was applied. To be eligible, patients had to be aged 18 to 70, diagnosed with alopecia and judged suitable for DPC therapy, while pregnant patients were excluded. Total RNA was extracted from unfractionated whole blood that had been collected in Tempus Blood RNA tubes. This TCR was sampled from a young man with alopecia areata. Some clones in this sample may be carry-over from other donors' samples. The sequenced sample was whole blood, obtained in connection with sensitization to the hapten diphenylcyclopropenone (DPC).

The sequenced DNA is TGTGCCACCTCCCTGGGACAGGCGAACACTGAAGCTTTCTTT. This codes for CATSLGQANTEAFF. Recombination linked TRBV7-3 to TRBJ1-1; a stretch of 8 junction bases matches TRBD1. The germline V gene specifies SGHTA as CDR1 and FQGTGA as CDR2. Germline trimming amounts to 10 bases on V and 1 base on J, with 8 as the count of junction bases outside the gene matches. The CDR3 measures 14 amino acids from cysteine to phenylalanine. CDR3 DNA is the only sequence kept; it has 42 bases, read in frame from the first base.